The entry below gives a single T cell receptor beta chain sequence along with its context. Its antigen remains unidentified. Each CDR3 protein is one row after TCRdb ran MiXCR on the 5' RACE reads. Here the sample spans approximately 77,000 distinct CDR3 sequences, 9% to 15% being singletons. This entry belongs to a study of early T cells in non-severe SARS-CoV-2 infection. Findings and limits, study-wide: VDJdb-based matching was biased toward anti-spike CD8 responses and missed private and CD4 specificities.

The V segment lost 4 bases and the J segment 2 bases; nucleotides outside the gene matches: 7. Germline V CDR1 and CDR2: LNHDA, SQIVND (reference sequence). The CDR3 runs 17 residues. V gene TRBV19 combines with J gene TRBJ2-2, with 10 bases matching TRBD1. The clonotype comes from an adult who was a healthcare worker with PCR-confirmed SARS-CoV-2 infection or an uninfected control (not recorded which). The donor label of this sample is uncertain. This specimen was whole blood, taken at baseline. The CDR3 DNA follows: TGTGCCAGTAGTAGGGCGGGACAGGGGACCAACACCGGGGAGCTGTTTTTT. It encodes CASSRAGQGTNTGELFF.